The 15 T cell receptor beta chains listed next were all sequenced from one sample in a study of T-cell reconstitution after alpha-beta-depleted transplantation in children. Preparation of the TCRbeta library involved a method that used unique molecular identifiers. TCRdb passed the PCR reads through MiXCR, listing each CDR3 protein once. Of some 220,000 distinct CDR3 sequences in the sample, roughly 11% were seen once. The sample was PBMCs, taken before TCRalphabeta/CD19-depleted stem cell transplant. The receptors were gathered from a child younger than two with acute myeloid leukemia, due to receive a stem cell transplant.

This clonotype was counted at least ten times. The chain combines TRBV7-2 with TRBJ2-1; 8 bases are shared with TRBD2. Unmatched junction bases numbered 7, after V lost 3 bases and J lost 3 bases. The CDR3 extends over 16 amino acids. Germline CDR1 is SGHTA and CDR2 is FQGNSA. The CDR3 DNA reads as TGTGCCAGCAGCTTGCGATCCGGGACTAGCTACAATGAGCAGTTCTTC. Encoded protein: CASSLRSGTSYNEQFF.

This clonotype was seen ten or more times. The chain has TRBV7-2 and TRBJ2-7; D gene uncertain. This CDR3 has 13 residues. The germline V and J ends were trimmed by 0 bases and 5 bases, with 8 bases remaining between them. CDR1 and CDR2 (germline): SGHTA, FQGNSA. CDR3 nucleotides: TGTGCCAGCAGCTTAGCCTATATCCACGAGCAGTACTTC. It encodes CASSLAYIHEQYF.

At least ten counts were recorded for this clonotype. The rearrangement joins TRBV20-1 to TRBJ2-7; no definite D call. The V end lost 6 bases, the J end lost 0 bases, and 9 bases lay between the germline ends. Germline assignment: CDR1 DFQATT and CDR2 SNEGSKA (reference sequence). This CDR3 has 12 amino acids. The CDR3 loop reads CSAKKGSYEQYF. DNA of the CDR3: TGCAGTGCCAAGAAGGGCTCCTACGAGCAGTACTTC.

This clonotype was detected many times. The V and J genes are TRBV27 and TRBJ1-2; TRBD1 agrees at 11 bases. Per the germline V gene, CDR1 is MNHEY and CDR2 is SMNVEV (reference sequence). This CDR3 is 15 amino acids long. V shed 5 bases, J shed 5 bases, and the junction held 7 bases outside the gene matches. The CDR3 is CASSPGQGAWYGYTF. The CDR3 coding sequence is TGTGCCAGCAGTCCCGGACAGGGGGCCTGGTATGGCTACACCTTC.

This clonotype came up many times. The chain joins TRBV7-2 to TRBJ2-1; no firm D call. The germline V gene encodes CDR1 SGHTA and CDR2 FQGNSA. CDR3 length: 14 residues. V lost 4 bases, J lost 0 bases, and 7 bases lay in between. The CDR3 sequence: CASSYLSSYNEQFF. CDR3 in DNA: TGTGCCAGCAGCTACTTGAGCTCCTACAATGAGCAGTTCTTC.

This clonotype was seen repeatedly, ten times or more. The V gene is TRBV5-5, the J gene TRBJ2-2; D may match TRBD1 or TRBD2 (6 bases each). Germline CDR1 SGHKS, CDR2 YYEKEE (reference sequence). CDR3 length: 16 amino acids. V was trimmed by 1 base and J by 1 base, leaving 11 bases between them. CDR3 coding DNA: TGTGCCAGCAGCTTGCCGGGGGCCATGAACACCGGGGAGCTGTTTTTT. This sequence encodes CASSLPGAMNTGELFF.

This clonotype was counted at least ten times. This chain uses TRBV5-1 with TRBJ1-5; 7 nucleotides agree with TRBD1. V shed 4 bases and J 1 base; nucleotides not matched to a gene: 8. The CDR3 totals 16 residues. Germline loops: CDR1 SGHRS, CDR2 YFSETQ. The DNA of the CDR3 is TGCGCCAGCAGCACGGGACAGAACTCAAGCAATCAGCCCCAGCATTTT. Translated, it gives CASSTGQNSSNQPQHF.

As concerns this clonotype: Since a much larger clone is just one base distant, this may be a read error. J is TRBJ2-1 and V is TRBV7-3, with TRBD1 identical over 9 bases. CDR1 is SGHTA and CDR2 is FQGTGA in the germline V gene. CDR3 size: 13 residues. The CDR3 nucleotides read TGTACCAGCAGCTGGGACAGGGACAATGAGCAGTTCTTC. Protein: CTSSWDRDNEQFF.

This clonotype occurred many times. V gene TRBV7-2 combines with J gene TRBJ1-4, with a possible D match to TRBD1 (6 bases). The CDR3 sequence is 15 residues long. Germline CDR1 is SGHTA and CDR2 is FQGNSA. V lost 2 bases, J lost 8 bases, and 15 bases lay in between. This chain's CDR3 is CASSLPTGAGEKLFF. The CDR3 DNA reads TGTGCCAGCAGCTTACCGACAGGCGCCGGGGAAAAACTGTTTTTT.

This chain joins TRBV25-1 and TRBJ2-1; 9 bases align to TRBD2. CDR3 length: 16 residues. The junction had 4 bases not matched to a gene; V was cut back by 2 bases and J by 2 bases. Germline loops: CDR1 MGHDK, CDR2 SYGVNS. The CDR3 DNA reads TGTGCCAGCAGTGAACCTAGCGGGGTCCCCTACAATGAGCAGTTCTTC. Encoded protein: CASSEPSGVPYNEQFF.

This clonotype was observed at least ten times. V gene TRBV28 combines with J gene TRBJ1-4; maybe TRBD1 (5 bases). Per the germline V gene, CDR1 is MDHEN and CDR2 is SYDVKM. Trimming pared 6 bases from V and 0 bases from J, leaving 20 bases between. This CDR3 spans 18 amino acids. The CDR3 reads CASRPGLGHQTTNEKLFF. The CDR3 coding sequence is TGTGCCAGCAGGCCGGGACTTGGACATCAAACAACTAATGAAAAACTGTTTTTT.

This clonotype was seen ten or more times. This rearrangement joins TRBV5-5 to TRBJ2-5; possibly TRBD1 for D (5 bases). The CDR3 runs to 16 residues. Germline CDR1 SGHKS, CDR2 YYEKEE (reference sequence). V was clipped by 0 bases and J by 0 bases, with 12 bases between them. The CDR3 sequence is CASSLGPGMNQETQYF. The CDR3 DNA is TGTGCCAGCAGCTTGGGACCAGGGATGAACCAAGAGACCCAGTACTTC. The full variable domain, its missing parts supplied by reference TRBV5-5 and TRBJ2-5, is DAGVTQSPTHLIKTRGQQVTLRCSPISGHKSVSWYQQVLGQGPQFIFQYYEKEERGRGNFPDRFSARQFPNYSSELNVNALLLGDSALYLCASSLGPGMNQETQYFGPGTRLLVL.

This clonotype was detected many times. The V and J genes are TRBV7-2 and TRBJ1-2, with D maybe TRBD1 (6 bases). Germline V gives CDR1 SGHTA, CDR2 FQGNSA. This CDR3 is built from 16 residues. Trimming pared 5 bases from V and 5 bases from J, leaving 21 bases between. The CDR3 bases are TGTGCCAGCAGCACTAGCCACACAGGGAGACGGTATGGCTACACCTTC. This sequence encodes CASSTSHTGRRYGYTF.

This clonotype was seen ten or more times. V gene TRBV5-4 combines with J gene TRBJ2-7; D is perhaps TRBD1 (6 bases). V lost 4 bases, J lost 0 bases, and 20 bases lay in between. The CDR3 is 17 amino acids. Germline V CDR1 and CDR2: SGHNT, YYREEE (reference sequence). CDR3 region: CASSLGSTGSSSYEQYF. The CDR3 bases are TGTGCCAGCAGCCTAGGCTCAACAGGGTCCAGCTCCTACGAGCAGTACTTC.

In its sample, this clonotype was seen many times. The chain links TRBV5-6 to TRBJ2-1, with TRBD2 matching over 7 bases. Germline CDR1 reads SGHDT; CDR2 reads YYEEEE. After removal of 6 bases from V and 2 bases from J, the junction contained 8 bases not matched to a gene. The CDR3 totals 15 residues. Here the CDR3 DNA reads TGTGCCAGCATGCCTTTGGGGGGGGCCTACAATGAGCAGTTCTTC. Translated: CASMPLGGAYNEQFF. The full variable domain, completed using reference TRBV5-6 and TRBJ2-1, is DAGVTQSPTHLIKTRGQQVTLRCSPKSGHDTVSWYQQALGQGPQFIFQYYEEEERQRGNFPDRFSGHQFPNYSSELNVNALLLGDSALYLCASMPLGGAYNEQFFGPGTRLTVL.